The entry below describes one TCR beta chain. The CDR3 spans 15 residues. Germline V gives CDR1 SGHRS, CDR2 YFSETQ. Unmatched junction bases numbered 6, after V lost 5 bases and J lost 3 bases. Tregs were sorted as CD4+CD25+CD127-/low cells. TCRdb redid the calling of the 5' RACE reads with MiXCR, one entry per CDR3 protein. This table has under 65,000 distinct CDR3 sequences, less than 25% appearing once. Sequencing was done on a sample of tumor-infiltrating Tregs sorted from the breast tumor. J is TRBJ1-4 and V is TRBV5-1, with 8 bases matching TRBD1. This receptor was taken from a female donor with breast cancer. CDR3 nucleotides: TGCGCCAGCAGACCTCAGGGGGCGGCTAATGAAAAACTGTTTTTT. It yields the protein CASRPQGAANEKLFF.